The 24 T cell receptor beta chains below come from one sample, sequenced in a study of Ad26.COV2.S vaccination and SARS-CoV-2 variants. Treatment here: some 19 received Ad26.COV2.S at low or high dose, single or two shots; about 5 received placebo; per-sample allocation not given. Day 63 following the first vaccine or placebo injection was when the samples were taken. Profiling relied on immunoSEQ multiplex PCR, and the TCRdb table lists in-frame clones only, not all of them. The sample lists 300,000 to 350,000 clones; around 85% were seen once. Sequencing used peripheral blood, obtained in a trial of Ad26.COV2.S vaccine versus placebo. Receptors originate from a person between 18 and 65 years old who received the Ad26.COV2.S COVID-19 vaccine or a placebo.

The genes are TRBV2 and TRBJ1-4; no clear D gene. CDR3 length: 13 amino acids. Trimming cost V 6 bases and J 7 bases, with 12 bases left between them. Germline lookup yields CDR1 SNHLY and CDR2 FYNNEI. The DNA for the CDR3 is TGTGCCAGCAGAAAAGAGGTAGCTGAAAAACTGTTTTTT. Its protein is CASRKEVAEKLFF. The variable domain in full, completed from reference TRBV2 and TRBJ1-4, reads EPEVTQTPSHQVTQMGQEVILRCVPISNHLYFYWYRQILGQKVEFLVSFYNNEISEKSEIFDDQFSVERPDGSNFTLKIRSTKLEDSAMYFCASRKEVAEKLFFGSGTQLSVL.

The V call is TRBV19, the J call TRBJ1-1; maybe TRBD1 (5 bases). V was cut by 1 base and J by 0 bases, with 9 bases left in between. Germline V gene data show CDR1 as LNHDA and CDR2 as SQIVND (reference sequence). The CDR3 totals 15 residues. This chain's CDR3 is CASSIGGLMNTEAFF. CDR3 DNA sequence: TGTGCCAGTAGTATAGGGGGACTGATGAACACTGAAGCTTTCTTT.

The chain has TRBV28 and TRBJ2-7, with 7 bases that match TRBD1. Germline lookup yields CDR1 MDHEN and CDR2 SYDVKM. The V segment lost 6 bases and the J segment 11 bases; nucleotides outside the gene matches: 16. This CDR3 region has 14 residues. In DNA form, the CDR3 reads TGTGCCAGCAGACCTCCGGGACAGCCTGATCGGGAGTACTTC. Protein: CASRPPGQPDREYF.

The chain combines TRBV11-3 with TRBJ1-1; 9 nucleotides agree with TRBD1. This CDR3 is 15 amino acids long. V lost 5 bases and J lost 1; bases outside the gene matches: 5. CDR1 SGHNT and CDR2 YENEEA come from the germline V gene. In DNA, the CDR3 is TGTGCCAGCAGCCGTTGGACAGGGGAGAACACTGAAGCTTTCTTT. It specifies CASSRWTGENTEAFF.

Comments on this clone: This may come from a read error, since a much larger clone is one base off. Additional DNA sequences in this sample encode the identical CDR3. The chain carries TRBV10-3 and TRBJ2-3, with TRBD2 matching over 11 bases. The ends lost 4 bases at V and 5 bases at J; junction bases unmatched: 2. The V gene's germline CDR1 is ENHRY and CDR2 SYGVKD. This CDR3 has 14 amino acids. CDR3 sequence: CAISALAGGDTQYF. The CDR3 DNA sequence: TGTGCCATCAGTGCTCTAGCGGGGGGAGATACGCAGTATTTT.

The CDR3 DNA sequence: TGTGCCAGCAGATACAGGGGGGTGGAGAACACTGAAGCTTTCTTT. It specifies CASRYRGVENTEAFF. The chain employs TRBV6-5 and TRBJ1-1; 8 nucleotides align to TRBD1. Unmatched junction bases numbered 7, after V lost 6 bases and J lost 1 base. Germline V gene sequence: CDR1 MNHEY, CDR2 SVGAGI. CDR3 size: 15 residues.

This clone was recorded only once. The V and J genes are TRBV9 and TRBJ1-5; D remains unclear. The CDR3 length is 13 residues. Trimming cost V 0 bases and J 7 bases, with 8 bases left between them. Per germline, CDR1 SGDLS and CDR2 YYNGEE. The CDR3 sequence is CASSVGTFQPQHF. CDR3 bases: TGTGCCAGCAGCGTAGGGACTTTCCAGCCCCAGCATTTT.

The CDR3, as DNA: TGTGCCAGCAGACGACAGGGGGCTCAGCCCCAGCATTTT. Translating it yields CASRRQGAQPQHF. This chain joins TRBV2 and TRBJ1-5; 10 bases map to TRBD1. After removal of 6 bases from V and 6 bases from J, the junction contained 2 bases not matched to a gene. Germline-derived CDR1 and CDR2 are SNHLY and FYNNEI. The length of the CDR3 is 13 residues. The entire variable domain, with the rest obtained from reference TRBV2 and TRBJ1-5, is as follows: EPEVTQTPSHQVTQMGQEVILRCVPISNHLYFYWYRQILGQKVEFLVSFYNNEISEKSEIFDDQFSVERPDGSNFTLKIRSTKLEDSAMYFCASRRQGAQPQHFGDGTRLSIL.

The genes are TRBV4-1 and TRBJ1-5; D call uncertain. V gave up 2 bases and J gave up 7 bases, with 9 bases separating them. Germline values: CDR1 MGHRA, CDR2 YSYEKL. This CDR3 spans 13 amino acids. The CDR3 region is CASSQPLGQPQHF. CDR3 DNA sequence: TGCGCCAGCAGCCAACCCCTCGGCCAGCCCCAGCATTTT.

This clone was picked up one time. The chain links TRBV19 to TRBJ2-5; D ambiguous. Germline V gene sequence: CDR1 LNHDA, CDR2 SQIVND (reference sequence). V was cut by 3 bases and J by 5 bases, with 16 bases left in between. CDR3 length: 15 residues. The CDR3 protein is CASSIRLDNGETQYF. The DNA of the CDR3 is TGTGCCAGTAGTATCCGCCTAGACAATGGGGAGACCCAGTACTTC.

The rearrangement links TRBV19 to TRBJ1-4; 7 bases align to TRBD1. Germline V gene lookup returns CDR1 LNHDA and CDR2 SQIVND (reference sequence). The junction had 9 bases not matched to a gene; V was cut back by 5 bases and J by 0 bases. The CDR3 loop spans 17 amino acids. CDR3 protein: CASSPRDRLSTNEKLFF. In nucleotides, the CDR3 is TGTGCCAGTAGTCCTAGGGACAGACTATCAACTAATGAAAAACTGTTTTTT.

The chain joins TRBV28 to TRBJ1-5; no clear D gene. The V gene's germline CDR1 is MDHEN and CDR2 SYDVKM. Trimming took off 2 bases at V and 11 bases at J, with 10 bases between the two ends. The CDR3 loop spans 12 amino acids. The CDR3 here is CASSLVSSAQHF. Here the CDR3 DNA reads TGTGCCAGCAGTTTAGTCTCCTCGGCCCAGCATTTT.

The V and J genes are TRBV6-5 and TRBJ1-2, with 8 bases identical to TRBD1. Germline V gene data show CDR1 as MNHEY and CDR2 as SVGAGI. V was pared by 6 bases and J by 4 bases, with 7 bases of the junction left unmatched. The CDR3 is 14 amino acids. The CDR3 sequence: CASSYGTGVYGYTF. DNA of the CDR3: TGTGCCAGCAGCTACGGGACAGGCGTCTATGGCTACACCTTC.

This rearrangement joins TRBV25-1 to TRBJ2-3; a weak D match, TRBD1 (6 bases). CDR3 size: 14 residues. Germline-derived CDR1 and CDR2 are MGHDK and SYGVNS. V was cut by 3 bases and J by 4 bases, with 11 bases left in between. CDR3: CASSDGNRADTQYF. CDR3 DNA sequence: TGTGCCAGCAGTGACGGCAACAGGGCAGATACGCAGTATTTT.

The V and J genes are TRBV30 and TRBJ2-4; weak D call: TRBD1 (6 bases). Germline V gene data show CDR1 as GTSNPN and CDR2 as SVGIG (reference sequence). The CDR3 covers 15 residues. Trimming shortened V by 6 bases and J by 1 base, and 16 bases separated the two germline ends. The CDR3 nucleotides are TGTGCCTGTTACAGGGTAGGGGTGGCCAAAAACATTCAGTACTTC. Protein: CACYRVGVAKNIQYF.

The chain couples TRBV20-1 to TRBJ2-5, with 9 nucleotides matching TRBD2. V lost 3 bases to trimming and J lost 5 bases; unmatched junction nucleotides: 10. The CDR3 runs 15 residues. Germline V gene data show CDR1 as DFQATT and CDR2 as SNEGSKA (reference sequence). The CDR3 spells CSASTGTSWSETQYF. DNA for the CDR3: TGCAGTGCTAGTACCGGGACTAGCTGGTCGGAGACCCAGTACTTC.

The V call is TRBV5-1, the J call TRBJ2-7; the match to TRBD1 covers 8 bases. This CDR3 has 15 amino acids. In germline, CDR1 is SGHRS, CDR2 YFSETQ. The V gene end was trimmed by 3 bases and the J gene end by 2 bases; junction bases not matched to a gene: 7. The CDR3 sequence: CASSWAGQVPYEQYF. The CDR3 DNA follows: TGCGCCAGCAGCTGGGCGGGACAGGTACCCTACGAGCAGTACTTC.

About this clone: One junction end does not reproduce the germline sequence, and a read error may be involved. The J gene is TRBJ1-1, the V gene TRBV6-4, with D possibly being TRBD1 (6 bases). Germline values: CDR1 MRHNA, CDR2 SNTAGT. This CDR3 contains 15 residues. The DNA of the CDR3 is TGTGCCAGCAGGGACTCTGCTAGGGGGGCTACTGAAGCTTTCTTT. Protein sequence: CASRDSARGATEAFF.

In this sample, this clone turned up once. The chain joins TRBV30 to TRBJ1-2; no clear D gene. This CDR3 is 10 amino acids long. Trimming pared 8 bases from V and 0 bases from J, leaving 4 bases between. Germline CDR1 GTSNPN, CDR2 SVGIG (reference sequence). CDR3 DNA sequence: TGTGCCCTGTCTAACTATGGCTACACCTTC. It codes for CALSNYGYTF.

This chain connects TRBV5-1 to TRBJ2-2; D gene unclear. This CDR3 comprises 14 residues. The V end was cut by 0 bases, the J end by 8 bases, with 11 bases between. Germline assignment: CDR1 SGHRS and CDR2 YFSETQ. The CDR3: CASSLDSLLGELFF. Here the CDR3 DNA reads TGCGCCAGCAGCTTGGACAGCCTACTAGGGGAGCTGTTTTTT.

The V call is TRBV7-9, the J call TRBJ1-2; D is undetermined. This CDR3 has 17 residues. V lost 3 bases to trimming and J lost 0 bases, with 17 bases between them. The germline CDR1 and CDR2 sequences are SEHNR and FQNEAQ (reference sequence). The CDR3 coding sequence is TGTGCCAGCAGCTTTTTTCGTGCGGCGGAGACTAACTATGGCTACACCTTC. Protein: CASSFFRAAETNYGYTF.

This clone was seen more than once but under ten times. The V call is TRBV6-5, the J call TRBJ1-2, with TRBD1 as a possible D gene (6 bases). Trimming removed 6 bases from V and 4 bases from J, with 15 bases in between. The CDR3 is 14 amino acids. CDR1 and CDR2 (germline): MNHEY, SVGAGI. The CDR3 here is CASSPGQSFYGYTF. The CDR3 DNA sequence: TGTGCCAGCAGCCCGGGACAAAGTTTCTATGGCTACACCTTC.

This chain connects TRBV7-2 to TRBJ2-7; D gene ambiguous. This CDR3 comprises 14 residues. Germline V gene lookup returns CDR1 SGHTA and CDR2 FQGNSA. V lost 2 bases, J lost 3 bases, and 11 bases lay in between. The CDR3 DNA reads as TGTGCCAGCAGCTTATACGGTGCGGACTACGAGCAGTACTTC. It encodes CASSLYGADYEQYF.

This clone was observed once. The chain combines TRBV27 with TRBJ2-5, with unresolved D. The CDR3 has 14 amino acids. Germline CDR1 reads MNHEY; CDR2 reads SMNVEV (reference sequence). V lost 6 bases to trimming and J lost 7 bases, with 18 bases between them. CDR3 nucleotide sequence: TGTGCCAGCAGCCCTGACCGGCTAGTGGTGACCCAGTACTTC. The encoded protein is CASSPDRLVVTQYF.